The sequence of this T cell receptor beta chain was determined in a study of cytomegalovirus exposure and HLA in healthy donors. The germline gives CDR1 SEHNR, CDR2 FQNEAQ (reference sequence). V was shortened by 1 base and J by 1 base, with 7 bases between the two germline ends. The CDR3 runs to 14 residues. The PCR had 60 Vbeta and 13 Jbeta primers. Original data processing: Counted up in a later analysis, unique TCR beta chains came to some 82 million, with around 11 million shared. The protocol was immunoSEQ multiplex PCR, while the TCRdb copy is restricted to in-frame clones and leaves out a portion. V, J and clone size reflect that table, while D and trimming were determined from the DNA. The sample has roughly 170,000 clones, about four fifths seen once; the top ten hold 6% to 7.5%. Unrecorded immune exposures were likely, despite nominal health at sampling. Regarding the study as a whole: In most subjects, TCR beta sequences reportedly gave accurate predictions of HLA-A and HLA-B alleles. The CMV antigen specificity of a few CMV-associated chains was confirmed through in vitro analysis.

This clone has just a few counts. What it binds is unknown. This sequence joins TRBV7-9 and TRBJ1-1; D unresolved. The TCR was taken from a man in his thirties or forties in good health and CMV-seropositive. The sample consisted of PBMCs. CDR3 in amino acids: CASSLGGTNTEAFF. As DNA, the CDR3 is TGTGCCAGCAGCTTAGGAGGTACGAACACTGAAGCTTTCTTT. Based on the CDR3 plus reference TRBV7-9 and TRBJ1-1, the full variable domain is DTGVSQNPRHKITKRGQNVTFRCDPISEHNRLYWYRQTLGQGPEFLTYFQNEAQLEKSRLLSDRFSAERPKGSFSTLEIQRTEQGDSAMYLCASSLGGTNTEAFFGQGTRLTVV.